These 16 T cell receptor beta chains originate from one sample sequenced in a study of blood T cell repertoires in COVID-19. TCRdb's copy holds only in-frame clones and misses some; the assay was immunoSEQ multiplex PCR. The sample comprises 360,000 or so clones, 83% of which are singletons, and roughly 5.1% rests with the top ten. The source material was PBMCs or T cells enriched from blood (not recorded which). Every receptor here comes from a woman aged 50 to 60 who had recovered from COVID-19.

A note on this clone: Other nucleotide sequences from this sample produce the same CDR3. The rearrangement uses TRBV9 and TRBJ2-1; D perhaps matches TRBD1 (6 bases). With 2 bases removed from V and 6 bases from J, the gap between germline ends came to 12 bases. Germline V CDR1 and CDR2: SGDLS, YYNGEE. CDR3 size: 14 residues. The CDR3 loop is CASSVVGQSNEQFF. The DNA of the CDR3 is TGTGCCAGCAGCGTTGTGGGACAATCCAATGAGCAGTTCTTC.

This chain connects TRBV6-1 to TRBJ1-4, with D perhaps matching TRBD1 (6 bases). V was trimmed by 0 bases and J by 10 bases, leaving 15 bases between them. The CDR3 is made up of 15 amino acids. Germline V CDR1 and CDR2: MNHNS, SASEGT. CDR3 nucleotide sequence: TGTGCCAGCAGTGAAGCGGCACAGGGAGTTGGAAAACTGTTTTTT. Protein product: CASSEAAQGVGKLFF.

In DNA form, the CDR3 reads TGTGCCAGCAGTGTTCAAGTCCTCAGCTCCTACGAGCAGTACTTC. It specifies CASSVQVLSSYEQYF. V gene TRBV5-4 combines with J gene TRBJ2-7; D gene unclear. V was cut by 5 bases and J by 0 bases, with 15 bases left in between. CDR3 length: 15 residues. Per the germline V gene, CDR1 is SGHNT and CDR2 is YYREEE (reference sequence).

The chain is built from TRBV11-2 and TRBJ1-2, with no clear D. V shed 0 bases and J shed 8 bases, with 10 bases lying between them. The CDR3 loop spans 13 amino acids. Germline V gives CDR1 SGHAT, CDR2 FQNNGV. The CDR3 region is CASSLEWTGGYTF. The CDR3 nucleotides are TGTGCCAGCAGCTTAGAATGGACTGGGGGCTACACCTTC. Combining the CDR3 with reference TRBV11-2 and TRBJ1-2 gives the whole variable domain EAGVAQSPRYKIIEKRQSVAFWCNPISGHATLYWYQQILGQGPKLLIQFQNNGVVDDSQLPKDRFSAERLKGVDSTLKIQPAKLEDSAVYLCASSLEWTGGYTFGSGTRLTVV.

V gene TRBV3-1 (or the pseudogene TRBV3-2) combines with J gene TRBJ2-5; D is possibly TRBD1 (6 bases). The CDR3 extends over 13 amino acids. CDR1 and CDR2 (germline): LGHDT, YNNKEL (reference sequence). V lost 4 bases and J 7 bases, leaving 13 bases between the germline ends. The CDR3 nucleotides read TGTGCCAGCAGCCCCAGGGGCGGGCGGACCCAGTACTTC. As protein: CASSPRGGRTQYF.

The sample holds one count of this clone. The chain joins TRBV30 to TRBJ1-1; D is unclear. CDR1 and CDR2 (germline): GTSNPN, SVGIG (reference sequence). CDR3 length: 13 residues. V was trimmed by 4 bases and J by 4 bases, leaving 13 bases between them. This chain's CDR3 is CAWTPSRGTEAFF. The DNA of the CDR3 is TGTGCCTGGACCCCCTCCCGGGGCACTGAAGCTTTCTTT.

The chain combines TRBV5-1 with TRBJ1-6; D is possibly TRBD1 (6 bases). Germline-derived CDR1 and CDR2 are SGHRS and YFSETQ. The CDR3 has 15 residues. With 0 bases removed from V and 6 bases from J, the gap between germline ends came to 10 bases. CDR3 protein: CASSLDRGANSPLHF. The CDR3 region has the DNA TGCGCCAGCAGCTTGGATCGGGGGGCTAATTCACCCCTCCACTTT. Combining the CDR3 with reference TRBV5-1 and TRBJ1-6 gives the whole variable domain KAGVTQTPRYLIKTRGQQVTLSCSPISGHRSVSWYQQTPGQGLQFLFEYFSETQRNKGNFPGRFSGRQFSNSRSEMNVSTLELGDSALYLCASSLDRGANSPLHFGNGTRLTVT.

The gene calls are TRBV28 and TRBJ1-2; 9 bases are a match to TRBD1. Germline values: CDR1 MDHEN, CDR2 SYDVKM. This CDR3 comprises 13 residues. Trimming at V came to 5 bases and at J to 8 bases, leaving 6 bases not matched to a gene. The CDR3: CASSIQGARGYTF. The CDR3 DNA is TGTGCCAGCAGTATACAGGGGGCGCGCGGCTACACCTTC.

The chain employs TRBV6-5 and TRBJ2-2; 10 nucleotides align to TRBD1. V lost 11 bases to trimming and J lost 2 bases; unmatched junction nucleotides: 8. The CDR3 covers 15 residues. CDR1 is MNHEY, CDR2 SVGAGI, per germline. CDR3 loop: CAGGGQGPNTGELFF. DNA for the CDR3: TGTGCCGGCGGGGGACAGGGGCCCAACACCGGGGAGCTGTTTTTT.

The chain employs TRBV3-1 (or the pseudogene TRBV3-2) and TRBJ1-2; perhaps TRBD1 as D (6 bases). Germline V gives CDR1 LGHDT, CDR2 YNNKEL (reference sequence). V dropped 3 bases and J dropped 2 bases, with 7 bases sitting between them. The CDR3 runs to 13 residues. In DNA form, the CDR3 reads TGTGCCAGCAGCCAGACAGGAAACTATGGCTACACCTTC. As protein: CASSQTGNYGYTF.

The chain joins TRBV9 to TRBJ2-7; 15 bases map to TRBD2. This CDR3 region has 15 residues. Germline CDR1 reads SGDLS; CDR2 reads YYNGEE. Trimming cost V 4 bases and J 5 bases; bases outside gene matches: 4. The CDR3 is CASSTGLAGGDEQYF. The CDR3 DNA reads TGTGCCAGCAGCACGGGACTAGCGGGAGGAGACGAGCAGTACTTC.

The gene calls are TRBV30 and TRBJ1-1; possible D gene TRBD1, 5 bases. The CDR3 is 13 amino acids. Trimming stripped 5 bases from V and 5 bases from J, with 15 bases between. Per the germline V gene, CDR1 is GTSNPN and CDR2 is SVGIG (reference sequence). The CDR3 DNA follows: TGTGCCTGGGTTGGGAGGGGAGTTACTGAAGCTTTCTTT. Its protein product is CAWVGRGVTEAFF.

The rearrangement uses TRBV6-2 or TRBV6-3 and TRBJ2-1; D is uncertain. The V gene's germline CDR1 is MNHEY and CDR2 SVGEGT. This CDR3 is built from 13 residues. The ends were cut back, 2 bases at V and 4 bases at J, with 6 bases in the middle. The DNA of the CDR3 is TGTGCCAGCAGTTACGAGGTTTACAATGAGCAGTTCTTC. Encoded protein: CASSYEVYNEQFF.

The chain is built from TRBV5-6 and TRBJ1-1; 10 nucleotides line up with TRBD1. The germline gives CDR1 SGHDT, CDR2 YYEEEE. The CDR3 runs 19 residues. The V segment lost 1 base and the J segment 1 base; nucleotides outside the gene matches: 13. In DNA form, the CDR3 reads TGTGCCAGCAGCTTGAGGGACAGGGGCGCGACTCAGCCGAACACTGAAGCTTTCTTT. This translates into CASSLRDRGATQPNTEAFF.

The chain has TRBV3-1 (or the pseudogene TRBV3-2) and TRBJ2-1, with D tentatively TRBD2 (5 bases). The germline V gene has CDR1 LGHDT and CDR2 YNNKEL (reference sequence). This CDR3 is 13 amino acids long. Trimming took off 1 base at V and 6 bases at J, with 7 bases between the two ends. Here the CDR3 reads CASSQVGVNEQFF. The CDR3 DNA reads TGTGCCAGCAGCCAAGTCGGGGTCAATGAGCAGTTCTTC.

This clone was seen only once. In nucleotides, the CDR3 is TGCAGCGCCCTCGGCTCCTACGAGCAGTACTTC. Amino acids: CSALGSYEQYF. V is TRBV29-1 and J is TRBJ2-7; D is unclear. The CDR3 loop spans 11 amino acids. V lost 7 bases, J lost 0 bases, and 7 bases lay in between. Germline CDR1 is SQVTM and CDR2 is ANQGSEA.